This is a list of T cell receptor beta chains from one sample in a study of blood T cell repertoires in COVID-19. Sequenced by immunoSEQ multiplex PCR; TCRdb stores in-frame clones only, minus some. The sample lists about 300,000 clones, around 87% occurring once. The sequencing input was peripheral blood. The receptors shown here come from a man in his 70s with acute or convalescent COVID-19. Each CDR3 is given with its conserved first and last residue. Each record gives: clone size, J gene, D gene, V gene, CDR3 DNA, CDR3 protein. D genes are given only for firm matches. Clone size, where shown, is once, few, many, or a class for clones that have expanded.

clone size: .; J gene: TRBJ2-7; D gene: TRBD2; V gene: TRBV14; CDR3 DNA: TGTGCCAGCAGCCAAGATCGGGCTAGCGGGAGTTACTACGAGCAGTACTTC; CDR3 protein: CASSQDRASGSYYEQYF
clone size: .; J gene: TRBJ1-2; D gene: .; V gene: TRBV28; CDR3 DNA: TGTGCCAGCAGTGAAGACAGTTTTTATGGCTACACCTTC; CDR3 protein: CASSEDSFYGYTF
clone size: .; J gene: TRBJ2-7; D gene: TRBD1; V gene: TRBV13; CDR3 DNA: TGTGCCAGCAGCTACCGGGACAGGGCAGACGGCGAGCAGTACTTC; CDR3 protein: CASSYRDRADGEQYF
clone size: .; J gene: TRBJ1-1; D gene: TRBD1; V gene: TRBV6-1; CDR3 DNA: TGTGCCAGCAGTGAAGCCAGGGGGCGGTGGACTGAAGCTTTCTTT; CDR3 protein: CASSEARGRWTEAFF
clone size: few; J gene: TRBJ1-2; D gene: TRBD1; V gene: TRBV2; CDR3 DNA: TGTGCCAGCAGTGAAATCGCCGGGACAGGGTCACTACAACCCTATGGCTACACCTTC; CDR3 protein: CASSEIAGTGSLQPYGYTF
clone size: .; J gene: TRBJ2-7; D gene: TRBD1; V gene: TRBV6-5; CDR3 DNA: TGTGCCAGCAGTTCCAGACAGGGAAGCTCCTACGAGCAGTACTTC; CDR3 protein: CASSSRQGSSYEQYF
clone size: .; J gene: TRBJ2-1; D gene: .; V gene: TRBV29-1; CDR3 DNA: TGCAGCGTTGAAGGGCCCGGGTGGAGGCCATTCTTC; CDR3 protein: CSVEGPGWRPFF
clone size: .; J gene: TRBJ2-2; D gene: TRBD2; V gene: TRBV3-1/TRBV3-2; CDR3 DNA: TGTGCCAGCAGGCCCCGGAAGTTAGCGGGGGGCGACACCGGGGAGCTGTTTTTT; CDR3 protein: CASRPRKLAGGDTGELFF
clone size: few; J gene: TRBJ2-1; D gene: .; V gene: TRBV29-1; CDR3 DNA: TGCAGCGTCAAGAAGGGTACAGGGTACTATGAGCAGTTCTTC; CDR3 protein: CSVKKGTGYYEQFF
clone size: .; J gene: TRBJ1-2; D gene: .; V gene: TRBV28; CDR3 DNA: TGTGCCACCGGGAGGGCCGGCGTCTATGGCTACACCTTC; CDR3 protein: CATGRAGVYGYTF
clone size: .; J gene: TRBJ2-7; D gene: .; V gene: TRBV4-2; CDR3 DNA: TGTGCCAGCAGCCCACGCCACAGGCAATATCGGGACGAGCAGTACTTC; CDR3 protein: CASSPRHRQYRDEQYF
clone size: .; J gene: TRBJ1-1; D gene: .; V gene: TRBV7-8; CDR3 DNA: TGTGCCAGCAGCTTAGGGCTTAGGGGTGACACTGAAGCTTTCTTT; CDR3 protein: CASSLGLRGDTEAFF
clone size: .; J gene: TRBJ1-1; D gene: .; V gene: TRBV2; CDR3 DNA: TGTGCCAGCAGTGTGATCGAGGGAGGGACTGAAGCTTTCTTT; CDR3 protein: CASSVIEGGTEAFF
clone size: .; J gene: TRBJ2-3; D gene: .; V gene: TRBV9; CDR3 DNA: TGTGCCAGCAGCGTAGCTTGGGAGGGCACAGATACGCAGTATTTT; CDR3 protein: CASSVAWEGTDTQYF
clone size: .; J gene: TRBJ2-5; D gene: TRBD2; V gene: TRBV2; CDR3 DNA: TGTGCCAGCAGTGAAACGGGAGGGGCAACCCAGTACTTC; CDR3 protein: CASSETGGATQYF
clone size: .; J gene: TRBJ1-2; D gene: TRBD1; V gene: TRBV4-2; CDR3 DNA: TGTGCCAGCAGCCAGAGGACAGGCCTCTATAACTATGGCTACACCTTC; CDR3 protein: CASSQRTGLYNYGYTF
clone size: once; J gene: TRBJ2-6; D gene: .; V gene: TRBV5-4; CDR3 DNA: TGTGCCAGCAGCTTGGCAGGGATAGTCAGCTCTGGGGCCAACGTCCTGACTTTC; CDR3 protein: CASSLAGIVSSGANVLTF
clone size: .; J gene: TRBJ2-3; D gene: .; V gene: TRBV6-2/TRBV6-3; CDR3 DNA: TGTGCCAGCAGTTACGTGGTCCAGGTCAGAGATACGCAGTATTTT; CDR3 protein: CASSYVVQVRDTQYF
clone size: .; J gene: TRBJ2-1; D gene: TRBD2; V gene: TRBV5-5; CDR3 DNA: TGTGCCAGCAGCTTGAGGCGGGGGGATGAGCAGTTCTTC; CDR3 protein: CASSLRRGDEQFF
clone size: .; J gene: TRBJ1-5; D gene: TRBD1; V gene: TRBV2; CDR3 DNA: TGTGCCAGCAGTGGGTGGACAGGGGGCGGTCAGCCCCAGCATTTT; CDR3 protein: CASSGWTGGGQPQHF
clone size: .; J gene: TRBJ2-1; D gene: TRBD1; V gene: TRBV29-1; CDR3 DNA: TGCAGCGCAGGGACAGTCAATGAGCAGTTCTTC; CDR3 protein: CSAGTVNEQFF
clone size: .; J gene: TRBJ2-1; D gene: TRBD2; V gene: TRBV3-1/TRBV3-2; CDR3 DNA: TGTGCCAGCAGCCAATCCGGCGGGGGGCTCAATGAGCAGTTCTTC; CDR3 protein: CASSQSGGGLNEQFF
clone size: .; J gene: TRBJ1-5; D gene: .; V gene: TRBV5-5; CDR3 DNA: TGTGCCAGCAGCTTGGTTAGCGCAGGGGCCTTCAGGAGGCAGCCCCAGCATTTT; CDR3 protein: CASSLVSAGAFRRQPQHF
clone size: .; J gene: TRBJ2-5; D gene: TRBD1; V gene: TRBV6-1; CDR3 DNA: TGTGCCAGCAGTGCGTTGGGGACAGGGATCTCAGAGACCCAGTACTTC; CDR3 protein: CASSALGTGISETQYF
clone size: .; J gene: TRBJ1-5; D gene: TRBD1; V gene: TRBV27; CDR3 DNA: TGTGCCAGCAGTGGGGGGCCACAGGGGGTTAATCAGCCCCAGCATTTT; CDR3 protein: CASSGGPQGVNQPQHF
clone size: .; J gene: TRBJ2-1; D gene: .; V gene: TRBV4-3; CDR3 DNA: TGCGCCAGCAGCCAAGATACAGTAGGAGGAGCTGAGCAGTTCTTC; CDR3 protein: CASSQDTVGGAEQFF
clone size: .; J gene: TRBJ1-2; D gene: .; V gene: TRBV21-1; CDR3 DNA: TGTGCCAGCAGCAAATACGGACAGATCTACACCTTC; CDR3 protein: CASSKYGQIYTF